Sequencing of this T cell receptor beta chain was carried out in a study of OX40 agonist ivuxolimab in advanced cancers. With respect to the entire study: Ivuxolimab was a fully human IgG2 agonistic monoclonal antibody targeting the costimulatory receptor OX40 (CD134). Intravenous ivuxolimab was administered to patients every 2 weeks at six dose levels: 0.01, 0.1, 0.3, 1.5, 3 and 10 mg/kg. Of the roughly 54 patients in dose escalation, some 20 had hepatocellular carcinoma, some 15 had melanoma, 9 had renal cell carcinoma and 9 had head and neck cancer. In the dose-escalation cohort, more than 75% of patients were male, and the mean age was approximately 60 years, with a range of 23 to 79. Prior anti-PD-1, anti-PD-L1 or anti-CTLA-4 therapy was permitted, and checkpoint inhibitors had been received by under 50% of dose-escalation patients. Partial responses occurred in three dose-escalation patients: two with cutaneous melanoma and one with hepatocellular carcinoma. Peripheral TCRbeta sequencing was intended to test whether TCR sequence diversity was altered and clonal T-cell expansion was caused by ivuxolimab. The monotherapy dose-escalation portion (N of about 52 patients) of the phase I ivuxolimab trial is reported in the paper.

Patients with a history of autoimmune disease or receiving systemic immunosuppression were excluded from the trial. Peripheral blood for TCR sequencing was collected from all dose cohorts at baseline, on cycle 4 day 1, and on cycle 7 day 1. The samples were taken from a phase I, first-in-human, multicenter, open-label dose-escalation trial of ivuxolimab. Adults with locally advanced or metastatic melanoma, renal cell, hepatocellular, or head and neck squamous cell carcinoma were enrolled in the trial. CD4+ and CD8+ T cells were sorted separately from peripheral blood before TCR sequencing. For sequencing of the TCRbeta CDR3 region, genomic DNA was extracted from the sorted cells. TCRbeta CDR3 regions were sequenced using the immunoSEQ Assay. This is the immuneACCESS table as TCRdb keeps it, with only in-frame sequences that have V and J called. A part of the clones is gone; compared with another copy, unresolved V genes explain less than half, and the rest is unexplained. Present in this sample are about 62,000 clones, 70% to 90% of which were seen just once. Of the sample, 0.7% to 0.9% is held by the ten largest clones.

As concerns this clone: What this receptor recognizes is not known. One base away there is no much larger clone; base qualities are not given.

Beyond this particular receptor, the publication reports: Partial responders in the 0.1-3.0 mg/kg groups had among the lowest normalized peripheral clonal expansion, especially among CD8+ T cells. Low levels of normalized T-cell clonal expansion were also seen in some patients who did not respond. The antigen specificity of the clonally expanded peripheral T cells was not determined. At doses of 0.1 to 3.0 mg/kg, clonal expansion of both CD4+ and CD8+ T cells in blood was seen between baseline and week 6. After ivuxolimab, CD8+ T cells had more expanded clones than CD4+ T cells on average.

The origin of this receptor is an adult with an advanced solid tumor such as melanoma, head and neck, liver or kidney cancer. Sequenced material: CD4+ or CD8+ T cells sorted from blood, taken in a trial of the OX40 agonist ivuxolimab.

The bases are TGTGCCAGCAGCTTCATGGGGGACTACAATGAGCAGTTCTTC. This translates into CASSFMGDYNEQFF. The V gene is TRBV7-9 and the J gene is TRBJ2-1; the D call is tentative, TRBD1 or TRBD2, as each matches 5 bases. From the cysteine through the phenylalanine, the CDR3 covers 14 amino acids. Solely the CDR3 DNA is kept, with 42 bases framed from the first base. V is reduced by 3 bases and J by 3 bases, leaving a spacing of 9 bases between them. The germline V gene (reference sequence) provides CDR1 SEHNR and CDR2 FQNEAQ.